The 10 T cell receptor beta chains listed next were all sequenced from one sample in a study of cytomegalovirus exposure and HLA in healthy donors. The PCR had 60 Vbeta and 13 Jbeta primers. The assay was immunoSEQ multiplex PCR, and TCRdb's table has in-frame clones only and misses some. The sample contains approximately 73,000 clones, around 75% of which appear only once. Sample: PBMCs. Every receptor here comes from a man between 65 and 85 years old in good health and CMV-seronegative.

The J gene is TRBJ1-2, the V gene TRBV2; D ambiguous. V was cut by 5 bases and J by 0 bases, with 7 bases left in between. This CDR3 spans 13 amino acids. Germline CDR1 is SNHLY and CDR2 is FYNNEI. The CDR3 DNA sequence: TGTGCCAGCAGTCCTTCTTCTAACTATGGCTACACCTTC. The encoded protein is CASSPSSNYGYTF.

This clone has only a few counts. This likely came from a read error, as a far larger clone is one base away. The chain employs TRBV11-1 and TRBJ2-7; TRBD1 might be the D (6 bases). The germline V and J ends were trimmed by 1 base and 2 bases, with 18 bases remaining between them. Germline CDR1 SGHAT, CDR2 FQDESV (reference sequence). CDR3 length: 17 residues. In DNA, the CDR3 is TGTGCCAGCAGCTTAGTTGGGCCCGGACAGCTTACCTACGAGCAGTACTTC. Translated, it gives CASSLVGPGQLTYEQYF. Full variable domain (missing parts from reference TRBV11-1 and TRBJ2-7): EAEVAQSPRYKITEKSQAVAFWCDPISGHATLYWYRQILGQGPELLVQFQDESVVDDSQLPKDRFSAERLKGVDSTLKIQPAELGDSAMYLCASSLVGPGQLTYEQYFGPGTRLTVT.

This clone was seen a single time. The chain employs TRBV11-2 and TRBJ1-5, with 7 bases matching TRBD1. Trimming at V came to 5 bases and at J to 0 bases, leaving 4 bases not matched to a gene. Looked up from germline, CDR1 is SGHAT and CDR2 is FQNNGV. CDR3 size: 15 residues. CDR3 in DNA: TGTGCCAGCAGCCCGGGACAGTATAGCAATCAGCCCCAGCATTTT. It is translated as CASSPGQYSNQPQHF.

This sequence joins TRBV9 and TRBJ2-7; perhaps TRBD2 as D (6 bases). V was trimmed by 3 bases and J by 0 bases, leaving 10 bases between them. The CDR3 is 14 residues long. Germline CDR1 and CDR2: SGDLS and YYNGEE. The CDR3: CASSALGGSYEQYF. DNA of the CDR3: TGTGCCAGCAGCGCCCTCGGGGGCTCCTACGAGCAGTACTTC.

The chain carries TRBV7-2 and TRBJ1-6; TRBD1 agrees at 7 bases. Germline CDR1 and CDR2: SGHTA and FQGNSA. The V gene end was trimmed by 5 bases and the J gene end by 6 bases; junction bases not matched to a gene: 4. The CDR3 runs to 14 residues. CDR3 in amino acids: CASSPDRVNSPLHF. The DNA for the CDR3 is TGTGCCAGCAGCCCAGACAGGGTTAATTCACCCCTCCACTTT.

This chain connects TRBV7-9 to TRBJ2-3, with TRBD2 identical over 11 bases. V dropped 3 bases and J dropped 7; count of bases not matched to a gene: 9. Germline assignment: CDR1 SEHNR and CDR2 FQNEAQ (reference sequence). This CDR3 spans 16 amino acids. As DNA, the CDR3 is TGTGCCAGCAGCTTCGGTTTAGCGGGAGGGTTATATACGCAGTATTTT. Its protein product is CASSFGLAGGLYTQYF.

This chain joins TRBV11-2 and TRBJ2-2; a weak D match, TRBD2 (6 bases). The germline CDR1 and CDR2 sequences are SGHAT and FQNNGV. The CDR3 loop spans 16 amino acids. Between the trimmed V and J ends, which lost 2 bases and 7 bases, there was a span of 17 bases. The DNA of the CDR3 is TGTGCCAGCAGCTTAAGGCCCCGGGCGGGGTTCGGGGAGCTGTTTTTT. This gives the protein CASSLRPRAGFGELFF. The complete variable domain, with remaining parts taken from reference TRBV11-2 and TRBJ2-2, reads EAGVAQSPRYKIIEKRQSVAFWCNPISGHATLYWYQQILGQGPKLLIQFQNNGVVDDSQLPKDRFSAERLKGVDSTLKIQPAKLEDSAVYLCASSLRPRAGFGELFFGEGSRLTVL.

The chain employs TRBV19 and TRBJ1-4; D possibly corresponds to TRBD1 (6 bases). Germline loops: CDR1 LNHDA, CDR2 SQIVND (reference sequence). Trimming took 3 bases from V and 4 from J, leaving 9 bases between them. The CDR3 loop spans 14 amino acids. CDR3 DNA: TGTGCCAGTAGTATTGTGGACAGTAATGAAAAACTGTTTTTT. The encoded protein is CASSIVDSNEKLFF.

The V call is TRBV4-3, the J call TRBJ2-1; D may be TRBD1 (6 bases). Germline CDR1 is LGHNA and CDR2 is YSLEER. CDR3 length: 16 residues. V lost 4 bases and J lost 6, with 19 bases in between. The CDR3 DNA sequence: TGCGCCAGCAGCCTAGGTCCAGGGGCGCCGATCAATGAGCAGTTCTTC. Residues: CASSLGPGAPINEQFF.

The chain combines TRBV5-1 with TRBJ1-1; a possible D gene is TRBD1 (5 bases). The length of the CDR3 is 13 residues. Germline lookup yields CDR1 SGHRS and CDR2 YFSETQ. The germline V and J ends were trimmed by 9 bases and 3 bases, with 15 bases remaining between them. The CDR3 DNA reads TGCGCCACTTCGGACATCGCGGACACTGAAGCTTTCTTT. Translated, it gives CATSDIADTEAFF.